This T cell receptor (beta chain) originates from a study of PD-1 blockade in classical Hodgkin lymphoma. Study-wide results and caveats: Patients who responded completely had about the same baseline diversity as newly diagnosed patients. Patients who began taking nivolumab under 1 year after ASCT were left out. Newly diagnosed patients reportedly trailed healthy donors in baseline TCR diversity.

V was cut by 0 bases and J by 2 bases, with 7 bases left in between. The CDR3 spans 13 residues. CDR1 is GTSNPN and CDR2 is SVGIG in the germline V gene (reference sequence). Details on this clone: Its specificity is not known.

The assay was immunoSEQ multiplex PCR, and TCRdb's table has in-frame clones only and misses some. The sample shows approximately 110,000 clones, roughly 90% of them seen only once. Time point here: cycle 4 day 1 (C4D1), after about 6 weeks of nivolumab. In every patient, relapse followed autologous stem cell transplantation, while exposure to brentuximab vedotin differed. Reported best responses ranged across complete response, partial response or progressive disease. This receptor was identified in a human donor with classical Hodgkin lymphoma. This sample comprised peripheral blood mononuclear cells (PBMCs), obtained before the fourth cycle of nivolumab. The rearrangement joins TRBV30 to TRBJ1-1; no clear D gene. CDR3 amino acids: CAWSVQSNTEAFF. CDR3 DNA: TGTGCCTGGAGTGTACAGAGCAACACTGAAGCTTTCTTT.